The 15 T cell receptor beta chains listed next were all sequenced from one sample in a study of shared clonotypes between healthy human individuals. Clones were sequenced by immunoSEQ multiplex PCR, and TCRdb holds only the in-frame ones, with some missing. The sample has around 2.5 million clones, 90% to 95% seen once. The sample was naive CD4+ T cells from PBMCs. Subset denoted: CD45RA+ positively selected. The receptor source for this set is a man between 18 and 35 years old in good health. Some clones in this sample may be carry-over from other donors' samples.

V and J are TRBV30 and TRBJ1-6, with 10 nucleotides matching TRBD1. The CDR3 is 14 amino acids. The V gene end was trimmed by 7 bases and the J gene end by 7 bases; junction bases not matched to a gene: 7. Germline loops: CDR1 GTSNPN, CDR2 SVGIG (reference sequence). CDR3 DNA sequence: TGTGCCTCCTCCGGGACAGGGGTAAATTCACCCCTCCACTTT. It yields the protein CASSGTGVNSPLHF.

This sequence joins TRBV18 and TRBJ2-7; D unclear. V lost 3 bases, J lost 3 bases, and 9 bases lay in between. This CDR3 region has 13 residues. In germline, CDR1 is KGHSH, CDR2 LQKENI. CDR3 coding DNA: TGTGCCAGCTCACCTTCAAGTGGCTACGAGCAGTACTTC. It yields the protein CASSPSSGYEQYF.

The chain links TRBV5-1 to TRBJ2-3; D gene unclear. Trimming took off 2 bases at V and 4 bases at J, with 8 bases between the two ends. Looked up from germline, CDR1 is SGHRS and CDR2 is YFSETQ. The CDR3 totals 13 residues. CDR3 amino acids: CASSFSNADTQYF. As DNA, the CDR3 is TGCGCCAGCAGCTTCTCGAACGCAGATACGCAGTATTTT.

The V gene is TRBV28, the J gene TRBJ1-4; 7 bases fit TRBD1. CDR1 and CDR2 from the germline V gene are MDHEN and SYDVKM. Losses at the gene ends were 5 bases for V and 0 bases for J; bases not matched to a gene: 6. The CDR3 has 16 residues. CDR3 DNA sequence: TGTGCCAGCAGTGAACAGGGGCTCACAACTAATGAAAAACTGTTTTTT. Translated, it gives CASSEQGLTTNEKLFF.

On this clone itself: Other DNA sequences in the same sample also yield this CDR3. The rearrangement uses TRBV6-5 and TRBJ1-1; perhaps TRBD1 as D (5 bases). Trimming cost V 0 bases and J 4 bases, with 6 bases left between them. Germline CDR1 MNHEY, CDR2 SVGAGI. This CDR3 has 13 amino acids. DNA for the CDR3: TGTGCCAGCAGTTACTCCGGGGGCACTGAAGCTTTCTTT. Translating it yields CASSYSGGTEAFF.

This clone was picked up one time. This CDR3 is also generated by other DNA sequences in the sample. V gene TRBV6-5 combines with J gene TRBJ2-2; 11 bases are a match to TRBD2. V dropped 6 bases and J dropped 7; count of bases not matched to a gene: 7. CDR1 and CDR2 (germline): MNHEY, SVGAGI. The CDR3 totals 15 residues. In nucleotides, the CDR3 is TGTGCCAGCAGCCGCCCCGGGACTAGCGGCGGGGAGCTGTTTTTT. This translates into CASSRPGTSGGELFF.

The chain joins TRBV10-2 to TRBJ1-3; 9 nucleotides align to TRBD1. The CDR3 is 16 amino acids. The V gene end was trimmed by 5 bases and the J gene end by 1 base; junction bases not matched to a gene: 6. From germline, CDR1 is WSHSY and CDR2 SAAADI. CDR3 protein: CASSFTQGASGNTIYF. For the CDR3, the DNA is TGCGCCAGCAGTTTCACACAGGGGGCTTCTGGAAACACCATATATTTT.

This rearrangement joins TRBV7-8 to TRBJ2-5; D not certain. This CDR3 spans 15 amino acids. Trimming shortened V by 3 bases and J by 4 bases, and 15 bases separated the two germline ends. From germline, CDR1 is SGHVS and CDR2 FQNEAQ. The chain's CDR3 is CASSFLGGIGETQYF. DNA for the CDR3: TGTGCCAGCAGCTTTTTGGGCGGAATAGGAGAGACCCAGTACTTC.

A remark on this clone: The sample holds other DNA sequences that translate to the same CDR3. The chain combines TRBV25-1 with TRBJ2-7; D call uncertain. The ends were cut back, 2 bases at V and 4 bases at J, with 6 bases in the middle. The germline CDR1 and CDR2 sequences are MGHDK and SYGVNS. The CDR3 covers 12 residues. The CDR3 nucleotides read TGTGCCAGCAGTGAACAAGGGTACGAGCAGTACTTC. Protein sequence: CASSEQGYEQYF.

The chain combines TRBV5-1 with TRBJ2-5; the match to TRBD2 covers 8 bases. The CDR3 has 15 residues. Looked up from germline, CDR1 is SGHRS and CDR2 is YFSETQ. V lost 5 bases and J lost 2; bases outside the gene matches: 8. The CDR3 coding sequence is TGCGCCAGCAGTCGAGCACTAGCGGTACAAGAGACCCAGTACTTC. Translation: CASSRALAVQETQYF.

The J gene is TRBJ2-1, the V gene TRBV14; the D is unclear. V lost 2 bases, J lost 8 bases, and 10 bases lay in between. Germline assignment: CDR1 SGHDN and CDR2 FVKESK. The length of the CDR3 is 13 residues. The CDR3 region has the DNA TGTGCCAGCAGCCAATACAACCGGTATGAGCAGTTCTTC. Translation: CASSQYNRYEQFF.

The chain is built from TRBV6-1 and TRBJ1-1, with a possible D match to TRBD1 (5 bases). Germline V gene data show CDR1 as MNHNS and CDR2 as SASEGT. V shed 5 bases and J shed 10 bases, with 8 bases lying between them. This CDR3 region has 10 residues. The CDR3 DNA reads TGTGCCAGCAGTTCAGGGACAGCTTTCTTT. Amino acids: CASSSGTAFF.

The genes are TRBV19 and TRBJ1-3; D unclear. V was clipped by 7 bases and J by 2 bases, with 9 bases between them. This CDR3 is 13 amino acids long. The germline CDR1 and CDR2 sequences are LNHDA and SQIVND (reference sequence). In nucleotides, the CDR3 is TGTGCCAGTAAATTGGGGACTGGAAACACCATATATTTT. It yields the protein CASKLGTGNTIYF.

This chain joins TRBV28 and TRBJ2-1; the match to TRBD2 covers 8 bases. V lost 6 bases, J lost 3 bases, and 10 bases stayed unmatched. Germline V gene lookup returns CDR1 MDHEN and CDR2 SYDVKM. CDR3 length equals 16 residues. The CDR3 is CASSPSGLAGYNEQFF. CDR3 in DNA: TGTGCCAGCAGCCCCTCAGGTCTAGCGGGCTACAATGAGCAGTTCTTC.

The J gene is TRBJ2-1, the V gene TRBV5-1, with 8 positions matching TRBD2. Per germline, CDR1 SGHRS and CDR2 YFSETQ. V gave up 2 bases and J gave up 8 bases; unmatched junction bases: 9. This CDR3 has 15 amino acids. In nucleotides, the CDR3 is TGCGCCAGCAGCTTCGGCGGGAGGTCCGTCGATGAGCAGTTCTTC. This encodes CASSFGGRSVDEQFF.